The rows below give T cell receptor beta chains drawn from one sample of a study of T cell repertoires in cytomegalovirus infection. No antigen has been assigned to these receptors. TCRdb recomputed calls from the reads with MiXCR, one row per CDR3 protein. Of some 500,000 distinct CDR3 sequences listed, around a third are singletons. Sequencing was performed on cultured PBMCs, taken from culture after CMV antigen stimulation. The receptors here all came from a human donor in good health (CMV status not recorded). Some clones in this sample may be carry-over from other donors' samples. Both conserved end residues are part of each CDR3. The order of the fields is CDR3 DNA, CDR3 protein, D gene, J gene, V gene, clone size. A D gene is named only where the DNA matches it firmly. Some rows have no size entry. The others give once, few or many, or a class for an expanded clone.

DNA: TGTGCCAGCAGTTATTTCGGGGGGCGCGGCAATGAGCAGTTCTTC
CDR3: CASSYFGGRGNEQFF
D: .
J: TRBJ2-1
V: TRBV6-1
size: .

DNA: TGTGCCAGCAGCACCCAGGGGTTCGGCTCTGGAAACACCATATATTTT
CDR3: CASSTQGFGSGNTIYF
D: .
J: TRBJ1-3
V: TRBV7-2
size: few

DNA: TGTGCCAGCGGTTCTACCCCGGGAGCAGGGACTGAAGCTTTCTTT
CDR3: CASGSTPGAGTEAFF
D: .
J: TRBJ1-1
V: TRBV6-2/TRBV6-3
size: .

DNA: TGCGCCAGTCGGGACAGCATCACCTACGAGCAGTACTTC
CDR3: CASRDSITYEQYF
D: TRBD1
J: TRBJ2-7
V: TRBV4-1
size: once

DNA: TGTGCCAGCAGCTTGAGGGGTCGTATCGACGAGCAGTACTTC
CDR3: CASSLRGRIDEQYF
D: .
J: TRBJ2-7
V: TRBV7-3
size: .

DNA: TGTGCCAGCAGTGGGGGACAGGGGCCGAATGAAAAACTGTTTTTT
CDR3: CASSGGQGPNEKLFF
D: TRBD1
J: TRBJ1-4
V: TRBV6-1
size: .

DNA: TGTGCCAGCAACCAGGGGGCCGACTATGGCTACACCTTC
CDR3: CASNQGADYGYTF
D: TRBD1
J: TRBJ1-2
V: TRBV4-2
size: .

DNA: TGTGCCAGCAGAACTGAACAGGGCGGTAATGAAAAACTGTTTTTT
CDR3: CASRTEQGGNEKLFF
D: .
J: TRBJ1-4
V: TRBV7-2
size: .

DNA: TGCAGTGCTAGCGGACAGACCAGCACAGATACGCAGTATTTT
CDR3: CSASGQTSTDTQYF
D: .
J: TRBJ2-3
V: TRBV20-1
size: .

DNA: TGTGCCAGCACCTACTCCGGGACCCTACCTATCTACGAGCAGTACTTC
CDR3: CASTYSGTLPIYEQYF
D: .
J: TRBJ2-7
V: TRBV11-2
size: few

DNA: TGTGCCAGCAGTGAGGGACGGCGGCTGACGACAGATACGCAGTATTTT
CDR3: CASSEGRRLTTDTQYF
D: .
J: TRBJ2-3
V: TRBV6-1
size: few

DNA: TGCGCCAGCAGCCCCACATATAGCAATCAGCCCCAGCATTTT
CDR3: CASSPTYSNQPQHF
D: .
J: TRBJ1-5
V: TRBV4-3
size: few

DNA: TGTGCCAGCTCACCACAGACCCGCTCTGGGGCCAACGTCCTGACTTTC
CDR3: CASSPQTRSGANVLTF
D: .
J: TRBJ2-6
V: TRBV18
size: .

DNA: TGCAGTGCTTCCTCCCATTCGACTCCTTCGAGGCGTTCCTACAATGAGCAGTTCTTC
CDR3: CSASSHSTPSRRSYNEQFF
D: .
J: TRBJ2-1
V: TRBV20-1
size: few

DNA: TGCGCCAGCAGCTTGGGAGCCGGCGGGGGACGGCTGAACACTGAAGCTTTCTTT
CDR3: CASSLGAGGGRLNTEAFF
D: .
J: TRBJ1-1
V: TRBV5-1
size: .

DNA: TGTGCCAGCAGTCCCCGGACATCCCAAAAACTGTTTTTT
CDR3: CASSPRTSQKLFF
D: .
J: TRBJ1-4
V: TRBV12-3/TRBV12-4
size: .

DNA: TGTGCCGGCAGTATACACCAGCAGAACGAGCAGTACTTC
CDR3: CAGSIHQQNEQYF
D: .
J: TRBJ2-7
V: TRBV12-3/TRBV12-4
size: .

DNA: TGTGCCAGCAGCTTGACCGGACCCTCGTCCACAGATACGCAGTATTTT
CDR3: CASSLTGPSSTDTQYF
D: .
J: TRBJ2-3
V: TRBV7-6
size: few

DNA: TGTGCCAGCACCGGGTTGCGCGGCGAGCAGTTCTTC
CDR3: CASTGLRGEQFF
D: .
J: TRBJ2-1
V: TRBV6-2/TRBV6-3
size: .

DNA: TGTGCCAGCAGTATCGGGCTTAAGCAGTACTTC
CDR3: CASSIGLKQYF
D: .
J: TRBJ2-7
V: TRBV27
size: .

DNA: TGTGCCAGCAGTCCAGCACAGAGCATGAACACTGAAGCTTTCTTT
CDR3: CASSPAQSMNTEAFF
D: .
J: TRBJ1-1
V: TRBV27
size: .